The 13 T cell receptor beta chains below all came from one sample that was sequenced in a study of blood T cell repertoires in COVID-19. Profiled with immunoSEQ multiplex PCR; TCRdb holds only in-frame clones, not every one. The data hold about 200,000 clones, with around nine tenths observed a single time. Sequencing input: peripheral blood. The receptors originated from a man in his 60s with acute or convalescent COVID-19.

The V and J genes are TRBV7-2 and TRBJ2-3; 16 nucleotides line up with TRBD2. Germline CDR1 SGHTA, CDR2 FQGNSA. CDR3 size: 18 residues. V shed 1 base, J shed 4 bases, and the junction held 5 bases outside the gene matches. The CDR3 DNA sequence: TGTGCCAGCAGCTTAGTGGGGACTAGCGGGGGGGCTTCAGATACGCAGTATTTT. It encodes CASSLVGTSGGASDTQYF.

This clone was found once. The rearrangement links TRBV7-2 to TRBJ1-5; 10 bases align to TRBD1. Germline CDR1 is SGHTA and CDR2 is FQGNSA. Trimming at V came to 0 bases and at J to 6 bases, leaving 14 bases not matched to a gene. This CDR3 has 19 residues. CDR3 sequence (DNA): TGTGCCAGCAGCTTAGCCCCGGGACAGGGGAAGGGAGGGGCTCAGCCCCAGCATTTT. Translation: CASSLAPGQGKGGAQPQHF. The whole variable domain, filled in from reference TRBV7-2 and TRBJ1-5, reads GAGVSQSPSNKVTEKGKDVELRCDPISGHTALYWYRQSLGQGLEFLIYFQGNSAPDKSGLPSDRFSAERTGGSVSTLTIQRTQQEDSAVYLCASSLAPGQGKGGAQPQHFGDGTRLSIL.

The chain recombines TRBV5-4 with TRBJ2-2; perhaps TRBD1 as D (7 bases). The germline V gene encodes CDR1 SGHNT and CDR2 YYREEE (reference sequence). The CDR3 runs to 15 residues. Trimming stripped 4 bases from V and 6 bases from J, with 16 bases between. The DNA for the CDR3 is TGTGCCAGCAGCGCGGGGCAGGGGGAGTCCGGGGAGCTGTTTTTT. Protein sequence: CASSAGQGESGELFF. Full variable domain (outside the CDR3, taken from reference TRBV5-4 and TRBJ2-2): ETGVTQSPTHLIKTRGQQVTLRCSSQSGHNTVSWYQQALGQGPQFIFQYYREEENGRGNFPPRFSGLQFPNYSSELNVNALELDDSALYLCASSAGQGESGELFFGEGSRLTVL.

CDR3 loop: CASIHSATGGTEAFF. Written as DNA, the CDR3 is TGTGCCAGCATCCATTCCGCGACAGGGGGGACTGAAGCTTTCTTT. This sequence joins TRBV11-1 and TRBJ1-1; 9 bases agree with TRBD1. The CDR3 totals 15 residues. CDR1 and CDR2 (germline): SGHAT, FQDESV (reference sequence). The ends lost 7 bases at V and 5 bases at J; junction bases unmatched: 11.

The V gene is TRBV6-5, the J gene TRBJ2-7; D is possibly TRBD1 (6 bases). The CDR3 loop spans 13 amino acids. Trimming pared 10 bases from V and 0 bases from J, leaving 13 bases between. Germline V gives CDR1 MNHEY, CDR2 SVGAGI. This CDR3 is CATRTVGSYEQYF. CDR3 sequence (DNA): TGTGCCACCAGGACAGTCGGCTCCTACGAGCAGTACTTC.

The V call is TRBV2, the J call TRBJ2-6, with 9 bases that match TRBD1. V trimming: 6 bases; J trimming: 3 bases; junction bases outside the gene matches: 9. Germline V gives CDR1 SNHLY, CDR2 FYNNEI. The CDR3 totals 17 residues. As DNA, the CDR3 is TGTGCCAGCAGAACCGGGACAGGGAGCAATGGGGCCAACGTCCTGACTTTC. Translating it yields CASRTGTGSNGANVLTF.

The chain recombines TRBV5-5 with TRBJ1-4; the D gene is possibly TRBD1 (6 bases). The germline V gene has CDR1 SGHKS and CDR2 YYEKEE (reference sequence). Trimming stripped 5 bases from V and 6 bases from J, with 20 bases between. The length of the CDR3 is 16 residues. The CDR3 DNA follows: TGTGCCAGCAGAACCGGGACCCCTGGGGGCTATGAAAAACTGTTTTTT. Translation gives CASRTGTPGGYEKLFF.

The genes are TRBV7-6 and TRBJ1-6; the match to TRBD1 covers 9 bases. The CDR3 runs 19 residues. CDR1 and CDR2 (germline): SGHVS, FNYEAQ. V dropped 2 bases and J dropped 8; count of bases not matched to a gene: 16. The CDR3 sequence: CASSLRRSTPGQGHSPLHF. In DNA form, the CDR3 reads TGTGCCAGCAGCTTAAGACGCTCTACCCCGGGACAGGGACATTCACCCCTCCACTTT.

The genes are TRBV28 and TRBJ1-4, with TRBD1 as a possible D gene (5 bases). The CDR3 length is 15 residues. Deletions cut 5 bases from V and 7 bases from J, with 17 bases between. Germline V gene sequence: CDR1 MDHEN, CDR2 SYDVKM. CDR3 region: CASSDPRGGVEKLFF. CDR3 DNA sequence: TGTGCCAGCAGTGACCCCCGGGGCGGGGTTGAAAAACTGTTTTTT.

This rearrangement joins TRBV9 to TRBJ1-1; 7 positions agree with TRBD1. CDR3 length: 14 residues. Looked up from germline, CDR1 is SGDLS and CDR2 is YYNGEE. V lost 4 bases, J lost 3 bases, and 6 bases stayed unmatched. The CDR3 reads CASSPRDSYTEAFF. The DNA of the CDR3 is TGTGCCAGCAGCCCAAGGGACAGCTACACTGAAGCTTTCTTT.

The CDR3: CASSALGTGLREAFF. CDR3 DNA sequence: TGTGCCAGCAGCGCGCTTGGGACAGGCCTCCGTGAAGCTTTCTTT. The chain has TRBV9 and TRBJ1-1; 8 bases match TRBD1. The CDR3 extends over 15 amino acids. With 3 bases clipped from V and 7 bases from J, the junction kept 11 bases outside the gene matches. Germline-derived CDR1 and CDR2 are SGDLS and YYNGEE.

The rearrangement joins TRBV4-1 to TRBJ2-3; no reliable D call. The ends were cut back, 0 bases at V and 7 bases at J, with 11 bases in the middle. Germline V gene lookup returns CDR1 MGHRA and CDR2 YSYEKL. This CDR3 comprises 14 residues. CDR3: CASSQDRVRHTQYF. The CDR3 nucleotides are TGCGCCAGCAGCCAAGATCGGGTCAGACATACGCAGTATTTT.

The chain carries TRBV5-4 and TRBJ1-1; 7 bases agree with TRBD1. The CDR3 has 15 amino acids. J was trimmed by 2 bases and V by 4 bases; bases with no gene match: 8. In germline, CDR1 is SGHNT, CDR2 YYREEE (reference sequence). The CDR3 protein is CASSHQQGSNTEAFF. The CDR3 nucleotides are TGTGCCAGCAGCCATCAACAGGGGTCTAACACTGAAGCTTTCTTT.